This TCR beta chain derives from a study of cytomegalovirus exposure and HLA in healthy donors. Primers: 60 Vbeta forward and 13 Jbeta reverse. Some clones are missing from TCRdb's copy, which holds only in-frame ones; the method was immunoSEQ multiplex PCR. The profile shows some 200,000 clones, roughly 73% of them singletons. The CDR3 has 15 amino acids. The V gene lost 6 bases and the J gene lost 1 base, with 10 bases spanning the gap. CDR1 and CDR2 from the germline V gene are LNHDA and SQIVND (reference sequence). V usage is TRBV19 and J usage is TRBJ2-6; TRBD1 might be the D (5 bases). What was sequenced was PBMCs. The clonotype comes from a female donor in good health and CMV-seronegative. The CDR3 protein is CASSVQGSGANVLTF. The CDR3 DNA sequence: TGTGCCAGTAGCGTTCAGGGTTCTGGGGCCAACGTCCTGACTTTC.